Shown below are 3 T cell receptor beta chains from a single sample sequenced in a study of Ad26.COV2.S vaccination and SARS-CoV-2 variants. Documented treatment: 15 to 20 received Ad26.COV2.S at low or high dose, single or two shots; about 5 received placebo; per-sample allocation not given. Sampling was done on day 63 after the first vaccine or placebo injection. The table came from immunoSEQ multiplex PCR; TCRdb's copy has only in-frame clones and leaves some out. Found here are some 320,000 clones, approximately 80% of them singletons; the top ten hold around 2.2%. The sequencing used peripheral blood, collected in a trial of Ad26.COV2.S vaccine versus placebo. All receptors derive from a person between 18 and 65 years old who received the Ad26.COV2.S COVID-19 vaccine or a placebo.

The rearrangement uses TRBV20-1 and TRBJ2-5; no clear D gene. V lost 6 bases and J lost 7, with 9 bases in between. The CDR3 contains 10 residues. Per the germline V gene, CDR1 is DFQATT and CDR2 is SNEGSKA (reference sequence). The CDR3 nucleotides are TGCAGTGCCCTATTAGGGACCCAGTACTTC. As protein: CSALLGTQYF.

Written as DNA, the CDR3 is TGTGCCAGCAGTCCTTGGGACAGGGTGATGATTAACTATGGCTACACCTTC. Amino acid sequence: CASSPWDRVMINYGYTF. The chain uses TRBV6-6 and TRBJ1-2; 9 bases agree with TRBD1. J gave up 1 base and V 5 bases, and 11 bases lay outside the gene matches. This CDR3 contains 17 residues. Germline V lookup: CDR1 MNHNY, CDR2 SVGAGI (reference sequence).

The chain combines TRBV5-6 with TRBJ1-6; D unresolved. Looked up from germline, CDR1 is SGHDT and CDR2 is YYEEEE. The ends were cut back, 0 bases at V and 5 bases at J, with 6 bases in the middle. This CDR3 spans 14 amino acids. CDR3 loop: CASSLGRNNSPLHF. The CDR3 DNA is TGTGCCAGCAGCTTGGGACGGAATAATTCACCCCTCCACTTT.